This T cell receptor (beta chain) was sequenced for a study of CD8+ T cells in alopecia areata. The overall study: Those treated were given oral tofacitinib at 5 to 10 mg twice daily. Study-wide results and limits: Affected scalp, especially in alopecia totalis/universalis, had a higher clonality than normal scalp did.

Sorting of PBMCs yielded the CD4+ and CD8+ T cells. V shed 0 bases and J 2 bases; nucleotides not matched to a gene: 5. The germline CDR1 and CDR2 sequences are LGHNA and YNFKEQ. This CDR3 contains 17 residues. Sequencing templates came from extracted RNA that was reverse transcribed into cDNA. The repertoire was sequenced with immunoSEQ multiplex PCR; TCRdb's copy has only in-frame clones and lacks some. The data hold approximately 57,000 clones, with around 96% observed a single time. This clone was observed a single time. The antigen is unknown. The starting material was CD8+ T cells sorted from blood, obtained at week 0. This TCR came from a human donor with alopecia areata. V and J are TRBV4-2 and TRBJ2-1; 9 nucleotides match TRBD2. The CDR3 DNA sequence: TGTGCCAGCAGCCAAGATCTGGGCGGGGGGGCCTACAATGAGCAGTTCTTC. Its translation: CASSQDLGGGAYNEQFF.